The sequence of this T cell receptor beta chain was determined in a study of PD-L1 blockade in urothelial cancer (dated by TCRdb to about 2017). Concerning the study at large: All patients started therapy around 2014 and received atezolizumab 1,200 mg intravenously every 3 weeks. About 90% of the roughly 29 patients were identified as males with urothelial cancer of bladder origin, and a prior smoking history was reported by 18 of 29 patients. Patients had an ECOG performance status of 0 or 1 and had received between 0 and 3 prior chemotherapy regimens. Blood samples were analyzed 3 weeks after the start of treatment (second dose) and 6 weeks after the start of treatment. Blood samples gave median yields of around 150,000 T cells and 82,636 unique TCRs, along with a median clonality of roughly 0.08. The study, an exploratory multi-omic analysis, examined somatic, immune and clinical correlates of response to PD-L1 blockade with atezolizumab in urothelial cancer. Pretreatment tumor samples and matched peripheral blood, collected serially before and after atezolizumab treatment, underwent TCR sequencing. Durable clinical benefit was defined as a progression-free survival longer than 6 months, and TCR features were additionally tested against progression-free survival and overall survival. Whole exome sequencing and RNA sequencing of pretreatment tumors were performed alongside TCR sequencing in the same patients. Fewer than ten patients achieved durable clinical benefit and some 21 did not. Pretreatment blood TCR-seq was available for about 27 patients, at least one posttreatment blood collection was obtained for 24 patients, and tumor TCR-seq was available for 24 patients.

The cohort included 29 patients with locally advanced or metastatic urothelial carcinoma who were treated at Memorial Sloan Kettering on a trial protocol. Peripheral blood mononuclear cells were collected pretreatment and during treatment, at between 1 and 8 total time points per patient. The Qiagen DNeasy Blood extraction kit was used to purify genomic DNA from total PBMCs and tumor samples. PBMCs were collected pretreatment and during treatment, and were isolated and stored as previously described. As to this clone: The clone's antigen remains unknown. Nothing much larger sits one base from this clone, and base qualities are not available.

Paper-wide results and their limitations: Patients with durable benefit showed greater expansion of tumor-associated TCR clones in peripheral blood 3 weeks after starting treatment (n ≈ 23, p = 0.022). Because of the small sample size (n ≈ 31) and the many exploratory analyses performed, the results are intended to be regarded as hypothesis-generating. A pretreatment peripheral blood TCR clonality below the median was linked to improved progression-free and overall survival.

To estimate absolute template abundance from read counts, synthetic TCR analog templates were spiked into each PCR. The immunoSEQ assay was used to amplify TCRbeta CDR3 regions from genomic DNA with bias-controlled V and J gene primers. Rearranged TCRbeta segments were sequenced at approximately 20X coverage. In the paper's pipeline: Clustering was used to correct sequencing errors, and CDR3s were annotated against IMGT so that V, D and J genes could be assigned. Downstream analyses used only productive TCRbeta rearrangements, leaving out any out-of-frame or stop-codon sequences. Clonality was calculated as one minus the Shannon entropy normalized by the log of the number of unique productive sequences. Fisher's exact test with Benjamini-Hochberg correction, at a threshold of adjusted p below 0.01, was used to find clones that differed between time points or between blood and tumor. The table was pulled from immuneACCESS by TCRdb, which kept in-frame rearrangements only. Such tables lose some clones; where checked, under half of the loss comes from unresolved V genes, and the rest has no known cause. Clone size and the V and J calls come from that table; the DNA yielded D and trimming. The sample includes about 52,000 clones, with roughly 80% observed a single time. Less than 4.5% of the sample belongs to the ten largest clones.

Counted from cysteine to phenylalanine, this CDR3 has 19 amino acids. The only DNA kept is the CDR3, 57 bases in frame from the first base. Trimming takes 0 bases off V and 1 base off J; junction bases not matched to a gene: 8. CDR1 and CDR2, per the germline V gene, are SGHNT and YENEEA. The sample in question was PBMCs, obtained around atezolizumab (anti-PD-L1) treatment. This receptor was taken from a man between 65 and 85 years old with urothelial cancer. Recombination connected TRBV11-3 to TRBJ2-4; the central 11 bases match TRBD2. The CDR3 reads CASSLDSLAGAWAKNIQYF. The nucleotide sequence is given as TGTGCCAGCAGCTTAGATTCACTAGCGGGAGCTTGGGCCAAAAACATTCAGTACTTC.